This T cell receptor (beta chain) originates from a study of T-cell memory formation after mild COVID-19. This CDR3 region has 15 residues. Losses at the gene ends were 6 bases for V and 5 bases for J; bases not matched to a gene: 12. Study results and caveats: The finding that pre-infection memory included some responding clones suggested that cross-reactive memory joined.

This clonotype has just a few counts. Its antigen is unidentified. TCRdb re-derived calls from the 5' RACE reads in MiXCR, one entry per CDR3 protein. In the table there are approximately 240,000 distinct CDR3 sequences, about a sixth of which are singletons. The specimen sequenced was PBMCs or a T cell subset sorted from them (not recorded which). The genes are TRBV12-3 or TRBV12-4 and TRBJ2-5, with TRBD2 matching 7 bases. The source is a man aged 18 to 30 who had mild COVID-19 (a few samples of this study predate the infection). Cell type and time point are not known. This CDR3 is CASRTSTGGRETQYF. The CDR3 DNA is TGTGCCAGCAGGACAAGCACGGGGGGACGCGAGACCCAGTACTTC.